This T cell receptor beta chain was documented in a study of shared clonotypes between healthy human individuals. CDR3 length equals 18 residues. The naive CD8 subset, CD45RO-negative cells positively selected for CCR7, excluded terminally differentiated effector memory CD45RA+ cells. Sequenced by immunoSEQ multiplex PCR; TCRdb stores in-frame clones only, minus some. This sample has about 2.2 million clones, with around 95% found just once. Sequencing was performed on naive CD8+ T cells from PBMCs. This sequence originates from a man between 18 and 29 years old in good health. Some clones in this sample may be carry-over from other donors' samples. This chain uses TRBV21-1 with TRBJ2-3; the table's D call TRBD2 went unverified against the DNA. TRBV21-1 is a pseudogene. CDR3 DNA: TGTGCCAGCAGCAAAGGGCCCCATGGCGGGAAGGGCACAGATACGCAGTATTTT. This sequence encodes CASSKGPHGGKGTDTQYF.